Listed here is a single TCR beta chain. The antigen is undetermined. Each sample had two DNA replicates, approximately 0.52 ug blood or about 1.5 ug tissue. The repertoire was sequenced with immunoSEQ multiplex PCR; TCRdb's copy has only in-frame clones and lacks some. Altogether about 11,000 clones are present, approximately 78% being singletons, with the ten largest covering 20% to 25%. This sample is part of a study of early stage breast cancer tumors. Study in general: Most invasive tumors, about 70% of the 16, were ER+/PR+/HER2-.

Study-level results: Blood repertoires resembled normal breast more than tumor. Tumors had approximately 2.5-fold higher T cell density than normal breast.

The clonotype comes from a person in their 40s with breast cancer. Sequenced material: breast tumor tissue.

The CDR3: CASSFWQGNGYTF. The CDR3 DNA is TGTGCCAGCAGCTTCTGGCAGGGGAATGGCTACACCTTC. V usage is TRBV7-9 and J usage is TRBJ1-2, with a weak D call TRBD1 (6 bases). The CDR3 extends over 13 amino acids. V was shortened by 3 bases and J by 6 bases, with 11 bases between the two germline ends. Germline CDR1 reads SEHNR; CDR2 reads FQNEAQ (reference sequence).